Below, 12 T cell receptor beta chains from the same sample are listed, as sequenced in a study of control samples from healthy donors and cancer patients. Libraries were prepared by immunoSEQ multiplex PCR; TCRdb keeps only in-frame clonotypes and omits some of them. The table includes about 130,000 clones, 85% to 95% detected once. Sequencing was carried out using PBMCs. All receptors derive from a man between 60 and 75 years old with colorectal cancer.

This sequence joins TRBV5-4 and TRBJ1-5; 12 nucleotides line up with TRBD1. Trimming removed 4 bases from V and 2 bases from J; junction bases left unmatched: 16. The CDR3 loop spans 20 amino acids. Germline lookup yields CDR1 SGHNT and CDR2 YYREEE (reference sequence). CDR3 in amino acids: CASSPYSAGQGAFGNQPQHF. CDR3 DNA sequence: TGTGCCAGCAGCCCCTACTCGGCGGGACAGGGGGCCTTTGGCAATCAGCCCCAGCATTTT. Full variable domain (rest looked up from reference TRBV5-4 and TRBJ1-5): ETGVTQSPTHLIKTRGQQVTLRCSSQSGHNTVSWYQQALGQGPQFIFQYYREEENGRGNFPPRFSGLQFPNYSSELNVNALELDDSALYLCASSPYSAGQGAFGNQPQHFGDGTRLSIL.

The chain is built from TRBV20-1 and TRBJ2-5; D possibly matches TRBD1 or TRBD2 (5 bases each). Germline V gives CDR1 DFQATT, CDR2 SNEGSKA (reference sequence). CDR3 length: 11 residues. The CDR3 coding sequence is TGCTCCCGGGGCAATCAAGAGACCCAGTACTTC. Translated, it gives CSRGNQETQYF.

This chain links TRBV5-1 with TRBJ1-2; 8 positions match TRBD1. There are 15 residues in the CDR3. Germline V CDR1 and CDR2: SGHRS, YFSETQ. The V segment lost 2 bases and the J segment 2 bases; nucleotides outside the gene matches: 5. CDR3 nucleotide sequence: TGCGCCAGCAGCTTACAAGGACAGGGAAACTATGGCTACACCTTC. Translation: CASSLQGQGNYGYTF.

The V and J genes are TRBV5-1 and TRBJ2-3; D is perhaps TRBD1 (6 bases). This CDR3 has 19 residues. Germline V gene lookup returns CDR1 SGHRS and CDR2 YFSETQ. Trimming stripped 2 bases from V and 0 bases from J, with 22 bases between. As DNA, the CDR3 is TGCGCCAGCAGCTTAACTATTACCGGTGGACAGCCTAGCACAGATACGCAGTATTTT. It is translated as CASSLTITGGQPSTDTQYF. The variable domain in full, with the rest retrieved from reference TRBV5-1 and TRBJ2-3, is KAGVTQTPRYLIKTRGQQVTLSCSPISGHRSVSWYQQTPGQGLQFLFEYFSETQRNKGNFPGRFSGRQFSNSRSEMNVSTLELGDSALYLCASSLTITGGQPSTDTQYFGPGTRLTVL.

CDR3 residues: CASRGHDTEAFF. CDR3 coding DNA: TGCGCCAGCAGGGGACACGACACTGAAGCTTTCTTT. The chain links TRBV10-2 to TRBJ1-1; D might be TRBD1 (6 bases). CDR3 length equals 12 residues. V gave up 6 bases and J gave up 3 bases, with 8 bases separating them. Germline V gene sequence: CDR1 WSHSY, CDR2 SAAADI.

In its sample, this clone was seen once. V and J are TRBV5-4 and TRBJ2-1, with D unresolved. CDR3 length: 16 amino acids. V lost 4 bases and J lost 5, with 19 bases in between. Germline-derived CDR1 and CDR2 are SGHNT and YYREEE (reference sequence). This chain's CDR3 is CASSEINRLPHNEQFF. Written as DNA, the CDR3 is TGTGCCAGCAGCGAAATCAACAGATTACCCCACAATGAGCAGTTCTTC.

This chain uses TRBV7-9 with TRBJ1-1, with D hard to call. The CDR3 is 13 amino acids. In germline, CDR1 is SEHNR, CDR2 FQNEAQ (reference sequence). Trimming removed 2 bases at V and 1 base at J, with 5 bases between. DNA of the CDR3: TGTGCCAGCAGCTTATTGGCGAACACTGAAGCTTTCTTT. Translated, it gives CASSLLANTEAFF. The entire variable domain, with the rest obtained from reference TRBV7-9 and TRBJ1-1, is as follows: DTGVSQNPRHKITKRGQNVTFRCDPISEHNRLYWYRQTLGQGPEFLTYFQNEAQLEKSRLLSDRFSAERPKGSFSTLEIQRTEQGDSAMYLCASSLLANTEAFFGQGTRLTVV.

The chain recombines TRBV5-5 with TRBJ1-3, with D perhaps TRBD1 (6 bases). This CDR3 region has 16 residues. The germline V and J ends were trimmed by 2 bases and 1 base, with 13 bases remaining between them. Looked up from germline, CDR1 is SGHKS and CDR2 is YYEKEE (reference sequence). CDR3 amino acids: CASSFPGDYSGNTIYF. CDR3 DNA: TGTGCCAGCAGCTTTCCAGGGGATTATTCTGGAAACACCATATATTTT.

The chain combines TRBV19 with TRBJ2-7; no clear D. The CDR3 loop spans 12 amino acids. Trimming stripped 4 bases from V and 5 bases from J, with 9 bases between. Germline CDR1 is LNHDA and CDR2 is SQIVND (reference sequence). This CDR3 is CASSTAGHEQYF. In DNA, the CDR3 is TGTGCCAGTAGTACGGCCGGACACGAGCAGTACTTC.

V is TRBV5-1 and J is TRBJ1-3; TRBD1 agrees at 7 bases. Unmatched junction bases numbered 8, after V lost 4 bases and J lost 4 bases. From germline, CDR1 is SGHRS and CDR2 YFSETQ. The CDR3 consists of 15 residues. This chain's CDR3 is CASSVRQGAGNTIYF. The CDR3 bases are TGCGCCAGCAGCGTCCGACAGGGAGCCGGAAACACCATATATTTT.

J is TRBJ2-1 and V is TRBV6-5, with a weak D call TRBD1 (6 bases). Germline CDR1 and CDR2: MNHEY and SVGAGI. V was pared by 7 bases and J by 7 bases, with 11 bases between. CDR3 length: 12 amino acids. CDR3: CASTGRGNEQFF. The CDR3 DNA is TGTGCCAGCACGGGCAGGGGAAATGAGCAGTTCTTC.

V and J are TRBV7-8 and TRBJ1-2; TRBD1 matches at 9 bases. Per germline, CDR1 SGHVS and CDR2 FQNEAQ. V shed 5 bases, J shed 4 bases, and the junction held 11 bases outside the gene matches. The CDR3 has 16 amino acids. The CDR3 DNA reads TGTGCCAGCAGCGGGCCGGGACAGGGATTGAGCTATGGCTACACCTTC. Encoded protein: CASSGPGQGLSYGYTF.